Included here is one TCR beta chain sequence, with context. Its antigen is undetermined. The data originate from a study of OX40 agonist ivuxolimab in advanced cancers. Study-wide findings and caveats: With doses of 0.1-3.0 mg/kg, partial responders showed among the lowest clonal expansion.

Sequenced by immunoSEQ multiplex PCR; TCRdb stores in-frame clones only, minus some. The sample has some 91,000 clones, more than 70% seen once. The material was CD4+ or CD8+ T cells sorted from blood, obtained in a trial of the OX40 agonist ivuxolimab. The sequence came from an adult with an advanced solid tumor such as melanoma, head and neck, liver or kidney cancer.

CDR3 in amino acids: CASTGGSGRGPSYEQYF. The CDR3 nucleotides read TGTGCCAGCACCGGAGGTAGCGGGAGAGGTCCCTCCTACGAGCAGTACTTC. J is TRBJ2-7 and V is TRBV2; 9 bases map to TRBD2. CDR1 and CDR2 (germline): SNHLY, FYNNEI. Germline trimming cut 7 bases from V and 0 bases from J; bases unmatched to any gene: 13. CDR3 size: 17 residues. The full variable domain, its missing parts supplied by reference TRBV2 and TRBJ2-7, is EPEVTQTPSHQVTQMGQEVILRCVPISNHLYFYWYRQILGQKVEFLVSFYNNEISEKSEIFDDQFSVERPDGSNFTLKIRSTKLEDSAMYFCASTGGSGRGPSYEQYFGPGTRLTVT.